A single sample is the source of the 23 T cell receptor beta chains below, sequenced in a study of T cell responses to AZD1222 COVID-19 vaccine. Measured with immunoSEQ multiplex PCR; TCRdb has only the in-frame clones, and not every one. The sample has about 180,000 clones, 88% seen once; the top ten hold 0.4% to 0.5%. The input for sequencing was peripheral blood, taken on day 0 of AZD1222 vaccination. The receptors derive from an adult in good health.

This clone came up once. The rearrangement links TRBV9 to TRBJ1-4; D unclear. Trimming removed 0 bases at V and 3 bases at J, with 9 bases between. CDR1 and CDR2 from the germline V gene are SGDLS and YYNGEE. The CDR3 is 15 amino acids. Written as DNA, the CDR3 is TGTGCCAGCAGCGTAGGCGAACTTTCTAATGAAAAACTGTTTTTT. The encoded protein is CASSVGELSNEKLFF.

The V and J genes are TRBV30 and TRBJ1-1, with TRBD1 as a possible D gene (5 bases). The CDR3 is made up of 13 amino acids. Trimming took 4 bases from V and 1 from J, leaving 10 bases between them. Germline V gene data show CDR1 as GTSNPN and CDR2 as SVGIG (reference sequence). The CDR3 DNA reads TGTGCCTGGATGGGGCAGGCGAACACTGAAGCTTTCTTT. Its protein is CAWMGQANTEAFF.

This chain links TRBV6-2 or TRBV6-3 with TRBJ1-1; TRBD1 might be the D (5 bases). Trimming cost V 5 bases and J 1 base, with 11 bases left between them. Per germline, CDR1 MNHEY and CDR2 SVGEGT. The length of the CDR3 is 14 residues. This CDR3 reads CASSDGTTNTEAFF. The CDR3 bases are TGTGCCAGCAGTGACGGGACGACGAACACTGAAGCTTTCTTT.

The chain employs TRBV6-2 or TRBV6-3 and TRBJ1-5; D might be TRBD1 (5 bases). CDR3 length equals 13 residues. V gave up 5 bases and J gave up 2 bases, with 7 bases separating them. Per the germline V gene, CDR1 is MNHEY and CDR2 is SVGEGT. The CDR3 region has the DNA TGTGCCAGCAGTCGGGGGGGCAATCAGCCCCAGCATTTT. Its protein product is CASSRGGNQPQHF.

The chain carries TRBV7-9 and TRBJ2-1, with D perhaps matching TRBD2 (5 bases). V was pared by 11 bases and J by 5 bases, with 22 bases between. The CDR3 covers 15 residues. Germline V gene data show CDR1 as SEHNR and CDR2 as FQNEAQ (reference sequence). Here the CDR3 reads CAEAPDFPTNNEQFF. CDR3 DNA: TGTGCCGAGGCCCCGGACTTTCCCACGAACAATGAGCAGTTCTTC.

The chain links TRBV10-3 to TRBJ1-2; D is possibly TRBD1 (6 bases). The V end lost 10 bases, the J end lost 3 bases, and 18 bases lay between the germline ends. CDR3 length: 14 residues. Per germline, CDR1 ENHRY and CDR2 SYGVKD. The CDR3 here is CATAQGETDYGYTF. As DNA, the CDR3 is TGTGCCACCGCACAGGGAGAAACCGACTATGGCTACACCTTC.

The chain combines TRBV28 with TRBJ1-2; D is ambiguous. Germline CDR1 MDHEN, CDR2 SYDVKM. The V end lost 6 bases, the J end lost 7 bases, and 9 bases lay between the germline ends. The CDR3 is made up of 11 amino acids. CDR3 in DNA: TGTGCCAGCAGAGGAGGATTTGGCTACACCTTC. This translates into CASRGGFGYTF.

This clone has more than one count but fewer than ten. The chain employs TRBV27 and TRBJ2-2, with TRBD2 matching over 7 bases. This CDR3 is 17 amino acids long. J was trimmed by 4 bases and V by 5 bases; bases with no gene match: 13. Germline V CDR1 and CDR2: MNHEY, SMNVEV (reference sequence). CDR3 region: CASSPHLGAGFTGELFF. CDR3 DNA: TGTGCCAGCAGTCCACATTTAGGAGCGGGATTCACCGGGGAGCTGTTTTTT.

The chain is built from TRBV30 and TRBJ2-7; 8 bases line up with TRBD2. Looked up from germline, CDR1 is GTSNPN and CDR2 is SVGIG (reference sequence). This CDR3 has 12 amino acids. The V gene end was trimmed by 7 bases and the J gene end by 5 bases; junction bases not matched to a gene: 7. DNA of the CDR3: TGTGCCTTTAGGACTAGCACGCACGAGCAGTACTTC. Its protein is CAFRTSTHEQYF.

The rearrangement uses TRBV7-9 and TRBJ1-2; D call uncertain. The CDR3 is made up of 13 amino acids. V was cut by 7 bases and J by 8 bases, with 17 bases left in between. Germline V lookup: CDR1 SEHNR, CDR2 FQNEAQ (reference sequence). CDR3 in DNA: TGTGCCAGCACCGGGCAGCTGGGGAACGGCTACACCTTC. Translating it yields CASTGQLGNGYTF.

V usage is TRBV4-3 and J usage is TRBJ1-3; tentative D call: TRBD1 (5 bases). CDR1 and CDR2 (germline): LGHNA, YSLEER. The CDR3 runs 15 residues. Deletions cut 4 bases from V and 0 bases from J, with 10 bases between. The CDR3 nucleotides read TGCGCCAGCAGCCTGGACACAGACTCTGGAAACACCATATATTTT. Amino acids: CASSLDTDSGNTIYF.

V is TRBV14 and J is TRBJ2-3; D is uncertain. CDR3 length: 15 residues. CDR1 and CDR2 (germline): SGHDN, FVKESK. V was trimmed by 0 bases and J by 10 bases, leaving 17 bases between them. The CDR3 protein is CASSQDPGPRFSQYF. CDR3 coding DNA: TGTGCCAGCAGCCAAGACCCCGGACCCAGGTTTTCGCAGTATTTT.

This chain links TRBV10-3 with TRBJ1-5; D is unresolved. The CDR3 is made up of 15 amino acids. Germline V gene data show CDR1 as ENHRY and CDR2 as SYGVKD. The ends were cut back, 5 bases at V and 2 bases at J, with 13 bases in the middle. In DNA, the CDR3 is TGTGCCATCAGTACGGGTGACCGTGGCAATCAGCCCCAGCATTTT. This codes for CAISTGDRGNQPQHF.

The rearrangement joins TRBV6-5 to TRBJ1-5; 10 nucleotides line up with TRBD1. J gave up 1 base and V 7 bases, and 4 bases lay outside the gene matches. The CDR3 consists of 15 residues. The germline gives CDR1 MNHEY, CDR2 SVGAGI. The CDR3 protein is CASTWDRGSNQPQHF. DNA of the CDR3: TGTGCCAGCACCTGGGACAGGGGAAGCAATCAGCCCCAGCATTTT.

The gene calls are TRBV6-5 and TRBJ1-1; 7 nucleotides line up with TRBD1. This CDR3 spans 14 amino acids. V gave up 5 bases and J gave up 4 bases; unmatched junction bases: 7. CDR1 and CDR2 (germline): MNHEY, SVGAGI. The CDR3 region is CASSPQGMVTEAFF. CDR3 in DNA: TGTGCCAGCAGTCCACAGGGGATGGTCACTGAAGCTTTCTTT.

This chain links TRBV4-2 with TRBJ1-6; 7 nucleotides line up with TRBD1. The V segment lost 3 bases and the J segment 9 bases; nucleotides outside the gene matches: 17. Germline CDR1 LGHNA, CDR2 YNFKEQ. The CDR3 has 18 residues. The CDR3 reads CASSQKIPVGGGISPLHF. CDR3 sequence (DNA): TGTGCCAGCAGCCAGAAGATTCCGGTAGGAGGGGGCATTTCACCCCTCCACTTT.

The rearrangement links TRBV10-3 to TRBJ1-1; TRBD1 matches at 9 bases. V lost 6 bases, J lost 1 base, and 6 bases stayed unmatched. The CDR3 is 15 amino acids. The germline V gene has CDR1 ENHRY and CDR2 SYGVKD. The CDR3 DNA sequence: TGTGCCATCAGCCCGAGACAGGGGGAGAACACTGAAGCTTTCTTT. Its protein product is CAISPRQGENTEAFF.

This chain links TRBV5-1 with TRBJ1-1, with TRBD1 matching 9 bases. CDR1 is SGHRS and CDR2 is YFSETQ in the germline V gene. The ends lost 4 bases at V and 4 bases at J; junction bases unmatched: 2. CDR3 length: 13 amino acids. CDR3 DNA: TGCGCCAGCAGCGTGACAGGGGGCACTGAAGCTTTCTTT. Translated: CASSVTGGTEAFF.

The chain couples TRBV28 to TRBJ2-6; 7 nucleotides align to TRBD1. Germline V gives CDR1 MDHEN, CDR2 SYDVKM. The CDR3 totals 17 residues. The J segment lost 0 bases and the V segment lost 6 bases, leaving 8 bases of the junction unmatched. As DNA, the CDR3 is TGTGCCAGCAGCTCGACAGGGAAACGCTCTGGGGCCAACGTCCTGACTTTC. Its translation is CASSSTGKRSGANVLTF.

V gene TRBV27 combines with J gene TRBJ2-7; 8 nucleotides agree with TRBD2. With 5 bases clipped from V and 4 bases from J, the junction kept 4 bases outside the gene matches. CDR1 is MNHEY and CDR2 is SMNVEV in the germline V gene (reference sequence). This CDR3 has 13 residues. The CDR3 DNA is TGTGCCAGCAGTGGGACGGGAGGGTACGAGCAGTACTTC. It translates to CASSGTGGYEQYF.

The chain links TRBV7-3 to TRBJ1-6; D is undetermined. V was cut by 3 bases and J by 7 bases, with 10 bases left in between. The germline V gene has CDR1 SGHTA and CDR2 FQGTGA. This CDR3 is built from 14 residues. The chain's CDR3 is CASSFGVLNSPLHF. The DNA of the CDR3 is TGTGCCAGCAGCTTCGGAGTGTTGAATTCACCCCTCCACTTT.

The DNA of the CDR3 is TGTGCCAGCTCACCGGGACAGTACTACTCTGGAAACACCATATATTTT. This gives the protein CASSPGQYYSGNTIYF. This chain links TRBV18 with TRBJ1-3, with 7 nucleotides matching TRBD1. Trimming cost V 3 bases and J 0 bases; bases outside gene matches: 5. The V gene's germline CDR1 is KGHSH and CDR2 LQKENI. This CDR3 has 16 amino acids. Variable domain in full (rest from reference TRBV18 and TRBJ1-3): NAGVMQNPRHLVRRRGQEARLRCSPMKGHSHVYWYRQLPEEGLKFMVYLQKENIIDESGMPKERFSAEFPKEGPSILRIQQVVRGDSAAYFCASSPGQYYSGNTIYFGEGSWLTVV.

The chain uses TRBV4-1 and TRBJ2-2; maybe TRBD1 (6 bases). The V end was cut by 0 bases, the J end by 7 bases, with 12 bases between. This CDR3 spans 15 amino acids. Germline V lookup: CDR1 MGHRA, CDR2 YSYEKL. Here the CDR3 DNA reads TGCGCCAGCAGCCAAGAACAGGGTTGGGACGGGGAGCTGTTTTTT. It codes for CASSQEQGWDGELFF.